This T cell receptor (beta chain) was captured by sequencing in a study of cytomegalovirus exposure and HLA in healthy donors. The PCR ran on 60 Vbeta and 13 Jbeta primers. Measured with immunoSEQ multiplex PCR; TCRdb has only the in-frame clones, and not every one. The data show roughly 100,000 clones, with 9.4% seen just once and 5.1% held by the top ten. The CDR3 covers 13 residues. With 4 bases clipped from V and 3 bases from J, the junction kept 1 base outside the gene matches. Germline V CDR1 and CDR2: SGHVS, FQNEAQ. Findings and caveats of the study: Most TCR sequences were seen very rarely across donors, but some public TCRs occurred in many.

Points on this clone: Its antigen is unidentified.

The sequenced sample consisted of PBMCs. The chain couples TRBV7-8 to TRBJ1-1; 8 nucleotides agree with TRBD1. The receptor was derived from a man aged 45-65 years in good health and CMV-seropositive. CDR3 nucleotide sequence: TGTGCCAGCAGCTGGGACAGGTACACTGAAGCTTTCTTT. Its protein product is CASSWDRYTEAFF.